One TCR beta chain is described in this entry. Antigen: not known. This sample was taken from a study of T cell responses to AZD1222 COVID-19 vaccine. Study findings and constraints: Spike was spanned by vaccine-associated CD4 TCRs, which were dominant at 160-218 and 743-854. White British people made up most donors, females outnumbered males, and clonal diversity was possibly underestimated. Receipt of two AZD1222 doses was followed by a rise in Spike-specific TCR breadth and depth.

Germline CDR1 is GTSNPN and CDR2 is SVGIG (reference sequence). The CDR3 spans 13 residues. V trimming: 5 bases; J trimming: 4 bases; junction bases outside the gene matches: 5. Libraries were prepared by immunoSEQ multiplex PCR; TCRdb keeps only in-frame clonotypes and omits some of them. The data hold roughly 91,000 clones, with 89% observed a single time. The source material was peripheral blood, sampled on day 0 of AZD1222 vaccination. V gene TRBV30 combines with J gene TRBJ1-5; 7 bases are a match to TRBD1. The origin of this receptor is an adult in good health. For the CDR3, the DNA is TGTGCCTGGGAACAGGGGCAGAATCAGCCCCAGCATTTT. It is translated as CAWEQGQNQPQHF.